Shown below are 15 T cell receptor beta chains from a single sample sequenced in a study of T cell changes during pregnancy in multiple sclerosis. The repertoire was sequenced with immunoSEQ multiplex PCR; TCRdb's copy has only in-frame clones and lacks some. The sample includes about 24,000 clones, 80% to 90% of them seen just once. The sample was CD8+ T cells from peripheral blood mononuclear cells, taken in the first trimester of pregnancy. These receptors all stem from a female donor in good health, enrolled as a control in a pregnancy study.

The genes are TRBV27 and TRBJ2-1, with D tentatively TRBD1 (5 bases). Germline loops: CDR1 MNHEY, CDR2 SMNVEV (reference sequence). The CDR3 is made up of 11 amino acids. V lost 5 bases, J lost 8 bases, and 7 bases lay in between. The CDR3 sequence: CASSQGYEQFF. The CDR3 DNA sequence: TGTGCCAGCAGTCAGGGATATGAGCAGTTCTTC.

The J gene is TRBJ1-5, the V gene TRBV10-2; D is possibly TRBD1 (5 bases). Trimming took 0 bases from V and 5 from J, leaving 14 bases between them. CDR3 size: 16 residues. Germline CDR1 is WSHSY and CDR2 is SAAADI. CDR3 DNA: TGCGCCAGCAGTGAGTCTAGTACGGGGGAAGATCAGCCCCAGCATTTT. It specifies CASSESSTGEDQPQHF.

The CDR3 DNA reads as TGTGCCAGCAGTTTATGGGGTCAAGGACTAGTGAACACTGAAGCTTTCTTT. Its translation is CASSLWGQGLVNTEAFF. The chain combines TRBV28 with TRBJ1-1; D remains ambiguous. V was clipped by 0 bases and J by 0 bases, with 14 bases between them. This CDR3 comprises 17 residues. Per the germline V gene, CDR1 is MDHEN and CDR2 is SYDVKM.

About this clone itself: Other DNA sequences of this sample code for an identical CDR3. V and J are TRBV19 and TRBJ1-2, with 8 bases matching TRBD1. This CDR3 region has 14 residues. V shed 5 bases, J shed 3 bases, and the junction held 5 bases outside the gene matches. Germline assignment: CDR1 LNHDA and CDR2 SQIVND (reference sequence). CDR3 protein: CASSVRGRDYGYTF. The CDR3 region has the DNA TGTGCCAGTAGTGTCAGGGGGCGAGACTATGGCTACACCTTC.

This chain joins TRBV19 and TRBJ2-7, with TRBD1 as a possible D gene (6 bases). The CDR3 contains 13 residues. Germline values: CDR1 LNHDA, CDR2 SQIVND (reference sequence). Trimming stripped 6 bases from V and 4 bases from J, with 13 bases between. For the CDR3, the DNA is TGTGCCAGTAGCAACAGGGTGGAGTACGAGCAGTACTTC. Amino acids: CASSNRVEYEQYF. The variable domain in full, with the rest retrieved from reference TRBV19 and TRBJ2-7, is DGGITQSPKYLFRKEGQNVTLSCEQNLNHDAMYWYRQDPGQGLRLIYYSQIVNDFQKGDIAEGYSVSREKKESFPLTVTSAQKNPTAFYLCASSNRVEYEQYFGPGTRLTVT.

As concerns this clone: The germline gene is not matched at one end of the junction; a read error may be the cause. In the same sample, other DNA sequences code for this CDR3. The chain couples TRBV7-3 to TRBJ1-1, with 8 bases lining up with TRBD1. This CDR3 is built from 12 residues. Looked up from germline, CDR1 is SGHTA and CDR2 is FQGTGA. The CDR3 nucleotides are TGTGCCAGCAGCTACACAGGGGGTGAAGCCTTCTTT. Amino acid sequence: CASSYTGGEAFF.

The CDR3 loop reads CASSQDRESNEQFF. The CDR3 nucleotides read TGCGCCAGCAGCCAAGATAGGGAGTCCAATGAGCAGTTCTTC. The chain uses TRBV4-3 and TRBJ2-1; TRBD2 might be the D (5 bases). Germline V gene data show CDR1 as LGHNA and CDR2 as YSLEER. This CDR3 is 14 amino acids long. The V end lost 0 bases, the J end lost 6 bases, and 9 bases lay between the germline ends.

J is TRBJ1-2 and V is TRBV5-5, with a weak D call TRBD1 (6 bases). Trimming shortened V by 3 bases and J by 4 bases, and 10 bases separated the two germline ends. Germline V gene lookup returns CDR1 SGHKS and CDR2 YYEKEE (reference sequence). This CDR3 spans 13 amino acids. The CDR3 sequence: CASSWTEIYGYTF. The CDR3 DNA follows: TGTGCCAGCAGCTGGACAGAGATCTATGGCTACACCTTC.

The chain is built from TRBV4-3 and TRBJ2-7; no clear D gene. The ends were cut back, 1 base at V and 0 bases at J, with 10 bases in the middle. Per the germline V gene, CDR1 is LGHNA and CDR2 is YSLEER. This CDR3 has 15 residues. DNA for the CDR3: TGCGCCAGCAGCCAAGCTGTAACAACCTCCTACGAGCAGTACTTC. It yields the protein CASSQAVTTSYEQYF.

CDR3 protein: CASSRTGASNYGYTF. Here the CDR3 DNA reads TGTGCCAGCAGTCGGACAGGGGCCTCTAACTATGGCTACACCTTC. The chain carries TRBV6-5 and TRBJ1-2, with 9 nucleotides matching TRBD1. Germline-derived CDR1 and CDR2 are MNHEY and SVGAGI. The CDR3 totals 15 residues. V lost 5 bases, J lost 0 bases, and 4 bases stayed unmatched.

In this sample, this clone turned up a few times. The chain joins TRBV5-4 to TRBJ1-1; a possible D gene is TRBD1 (5 bases). The CDR3 sequence is 13 residues long. Germline V gene sequence: CDR1 SGHNT, CDR2 YYREEE (reference sequence). V was clipped by 10 bases and J by 5 bases, with 18 bases between them. DNA for the CDR3: TGTGCCGGCGGAATCAGGGTGCGGACTGAAGCTTTCTTT. Amino acids: CAGGIRVRTEAFF.

The V gene is TRBV4-2, the J gene TRBJ1-5, with D maybe TRBD1 (5 bases). Germline V gene data show CDR1 as LGHNA and CDR2 as YNFKEQ. This CDR3 is 14 amino acids long. Trimming removed 4 bases from V and 0 bases from J, with 7 bases in between. This CDR3 is CASSPTASNQPQHF. CDR3 nucleotide sequence: TGTGCCAGCAGCCCGACAGCTAGCAATCAGCCCCAGCATTTT.

The genes are TRBV27 and TRBJ1-5; possibly TRBD1 for D (5 bases). V lost 7 bases and J 0 bases, leaving 13 bases between the germline ends. Looked up from germline, CDR1 is MNHEY and CDR2 is SMNVEV (reference sequence). The CDR3 loop spans 15 amino acids. The CDR3 loop reads CASTETVYSNQPQHF. The CDR3 bases are TGTGCCAGCACCGAGACAGTTTATAGCAATCAGCCCCAGCATTTT.

A single count supports this clone. The chain uses TRBV6-5 and TRBJ2-7, with D perhaps TRBD1 (6 bases). Germline V gene data show CDR1 as MNHEY and CDR2 as SVGAGI. The V end lost 6 bases, the J end lost 5 bases, and 14 bases lay between the germline ends. This CDR3 is 13 amino acids long. CDR3: CASRLGTSNEQYF. The CDR3 DNA reads TGTGCCAGCAGGCTTGGGACATCTAACGAGCAGTACTTC.

The chain links TRBV7-8 to TRBJ2-1, with 14 nucleotides matching TRBD2. This CDR3 is built from 15 residues. Germline lookup yields CDR1 SGHVS and CDR2 FQNEAQ. J gave up 10 bases and V 6 bases, and 8 bases lay outside the gene matches. The CDR3 region has the DNA TGTGCCAGCAGTCCGACTAGCGGGGGGGCGGGGGAGCAGTTCTTC. This gives the protein CASSPTSGGAGEQFF.